This is a list of T cell receptor beta chains from one sample in a study of T-cell reconstitution after alpha-beta-depleted transplantation in children. TCRdb re-called the PCR reads through MiXCR, storing one row per CDR3 protein. The profile shows approximately 200,000 distinct CDR3 sequences, approximately 14% of them singletons. The source was PBMCs from the stem cell graft donor, collected from the stem cell graft. All receptors derive from a human donor who donated a stem cell graft to a child with acute lymphoblastic leukemia. Each CDR3 is given with its conserved first and last residue. The D gene is left open where the match is weak. Only some rows state a clone size, as once, few, many or a class for expanded clones.

CDR3aa,CDR3nt,d_gene,abundance,j_gene,v_gene
CASSQGQGNYNEQFF,TGTGCCAGCAGTCAGGGACAGGGCAACTACAATGAGCAGTTCTTC,TRBD1,many,TRBJ2-1,TRBV12-3/TRBV12-4
CASGGGRWTEAFF,TGTGCCAGCGGGGGGGGGAGATGGACTGAAGCTTTCTTT,NA,NA,TRBJ1-1,TRBV12-3/TRBV12-4
CASTWGLNTEAFF,TGCGCCAGCACCTGGGGCCTCAACACTGAAGCTTTCTTT,NA,NA,TRBJ1-1,TRBV5-1
CSARVAGGSDTQYF,TGCAGTGCTAGGGTAGCGGGAGGGTCAGATACGCAGTATTTT,TRBD2,many,TRBJ2-3,TRBV20-1
CASSSMAGSDTQYF,TGTGCCAGCAGCTCCATGGCGGGTTCCGATACGCAGTATTTT,NA,many,TRBJ2-3,TRBV7-8
CASSLRTDTWGDNEQFF,TGCGCCAGCAGCTTGAGGACAGATACGTGGGGGGACAATGAGCAGTTCTTC,NA,many,TRBJ2-1,TRBV5-1
CASSPGLAGGYEQFF,TGTGCCAGCAGCCCGGGACTAGCGGGAGGCTATGAGCAGTTCTTC,TRBD2,NA,TRBJ2-1,TRBV3-1
CASSRSGGGTTSYEQYF,TGTGCCAGCAGCCGTAGTGGGGGGGGCACAACCTCCTACGAGCAGTACTTC,NA,once,TRBJ2-7,TRBV7-6
CASSRPGTGNNQPQHF,TGTGCCAGTAGTCGACCCGGGACAGGGAACAATCAGCCCCAGCATTTT,TRBD1,NA,TRBJ1-5,TRBV19
CASSSGQGETGELFF,TGCGCCAGCAGCTCAGGACAGGGGGAGACCGGGGAGCTGTTTTTT,TRBD1,many,TRBJ2-2,TRBV5-1
CASSLNRDNEQFF,TGTGCCAGCAGTTTAAACAGAGACAATGAGCAGTTCTTC,NA,many,TRBJ2-1,TRBV12-3/TRBV12-4
CASSLDPAEGFQETQYF,TGTGCCAGCAGCTTAGATCCAGCGGAGGGGTTTCAAGAGACCCAGTACTTC,NA,many,TRBJ2-5,TRBV11-2
CASTATGGSFKERNTEAFF,TGTGCCAGTACCGCGACAGGGGGCAGCTTTAAGGAACGGAACACTGAAGCTTTCTTT,TRBD1,NA,TRBJ1-1,TRBV19
CASSRFTEAFF,TGTGCCAGCAGCCGGTTCACTGAAGCTTTCTTT,NA,many,TRBJ1-1,TRBV12-3/TRBV12-4
CASSFLGGAETQYF,TGTGCCAGCAGCTTCTTAGGGGGCGCGGAGACCCAGTACTTC,TRBD1,NA,TRBJ2-5,TRBV5-6
CASSPGRTSGRFTGELFF,TGTGCCAGCAGCCCAGGAAGGACTAGCGGGAGGTTCACCGGGGAGCTGTTTTTT,TRBD2,many,TRBJ2-2,TRBV4-2
CASSREGQVADEQYF,TGTGCCAGCAGTCGAGAGGGGCAAGTGGCGGACGAGCAGTACTTC,NA,many,TRBJ2-7,TRBV12-3/TRBV12-4
CASSWIRSTDTQYF,TGTGCCAGCAGCTGGATCCGGAGCACAGATACGCAGTATTTT,NA,many,TRBJ2-3,TRBV27
CASSSTGTGVYEQYF,TGTGCCAGCAGTTCTACCGGGACAGGGGTTTACGAGCAGTACTTC,TRBD1,NA,TRBJ2-7,TRBV6-5
CSARNRFSNTEAFF,TGCAGTGCTAGAAATCGTTTTTCGAACACTGAAGCTTTCTTT,NA,NA,TRBJ1-1,TRBV20-1
CSALGLASEQFF,TGCAGTGCCCTTGGACTAGCTAGTGAGCAGTTCTTC,TRBD2,many,TRBJ2-1,TRBV20-1
CASSPGWGSEAFF,TGCGCCAGCAGCCCGGGCTGGGGTTCTGAAGCTTTCTTT,NA,few,TRBJ1-1,TRBV5-1
CASSFWARTGKAYEQYF,TGTGCCAGCAGTTTTTGGGCGAGGACAGGGAAAGCCTACGAGCAGTACTTC,TRBD1,many,TRBJ2-7,TRBV12-3/TRBV12-4
CASSLAGRGIGEKLFF,TGTGCCAGCAGCTTAGCAGGGCGGGGGATCGGCGAAAAACTGTTTTTT,NA,many,TRBJ1-4,TRBV7-9
CASSYSTGWAFF,TGTGCCAGCAGTTACTCAACAGGGTGGGCTTTCTTT,NA,few,TRBJ1-1,TRBV6-5
CASSLAGGRDEQYF,TGCGCCAGCAGCTTGGCGGGCGGGAGGGACGAGCAGTACTTC,TRBD2,NA,TRBJ2-7,TRBV5-1
CSARDARDVHNEQFF,TGCAGTGCTAGAGATGCACGGGACGTCCACAATGAGCAGTTCTTC,NA,many,TRBJ2-1,TRBV20-1
CSATRETGELFF,TGCAGCGCCACTAGGGAGACCGGGGAGCTGTTTTTT,NA,many,TRBJ2-2,TRBV29-1
CSVENSMNTEAFF,TGCAGCGTTGAAAACAGCATGAACACTGAAGCTTTCTTT,NA,many,TRBJ1-1,TRBV29-1
CSGGRVRYTYNEQFF,TGCAGCGGAGGCAGGGTTAGGTATACCTACAATGAGCAGTTCTTC,NA,many,TRBJ2-1,TRBV29-1
CSATALYYGYTF,TGCAGTGCTACAGCCCTTTACTATGGCTACACCTTC,NA,few,TRBJ1-2,TRBV20-1
CSARDQFFGQGRNEQFF,TGCAGTGCTAGAGATCAGTTTTTTGGGCAGGGGCGGAATGAGCAGTTCTTC,NA,many,TRBJ2-1,TRBV20-1
CASSPPRGRTYNEQFF,TGTGCCAGCAGTCCCCCCAGAGGGAGGACCTACAATGAGCAGTTCTTC,NA,many,TRBJ2-1,TRBV12-3/TRBV12-4
CASSLAITGTVYEQYF,TGCGCCAGCAGCTTGGCGATCACAGGGACGGTCTACGAGCAGTACTTC,NA,many,TRBJ2-7,TRBV5-1
CSVPLPGGGPTGELFF,TGCAGCGTCCCCCTACCGGGAGGAGGCCCAACCGGGGAGCTGTTTTTT,TRBD2,many,TRBJ2-2,TRBV29-1
CASSQDRSGWTYEQYF,TGTGCCAGCAGCCAAGATCGGAGCGGGTGGACCTACGAGCAGTACTTC,NA,NA,TRBJ2-7,TRBV4-2
CASNLVLETQYF,TGTGCCAGCAATCTAGTGCTAGAGACCCAGTACTTC,NA,many,TRBJ2-5,TRBV5-5
CSARVVAGGPIETQYF,TGCAGTGCTAGGGTGGTAGCGGGAGGGCCCATCGAGACCCAGTACTTC,TRBD2,many,TRBJ2-5,TRBV20-1
CAWSPGGAPGYGYTF,TGTGCCTGGAGCCCCGGGGGCGCCCCCGGCTATGGCTACACCTTC,NA,many,TRBJ1-2,TRBV30
CASTQVAGVGNEQFF,TGTGCCAGTACCCAGGTAGCGGGAGTGGGAAATGAGCAGTTCTTC,TRBD2,NA,TRBJ2-1,TRBV19